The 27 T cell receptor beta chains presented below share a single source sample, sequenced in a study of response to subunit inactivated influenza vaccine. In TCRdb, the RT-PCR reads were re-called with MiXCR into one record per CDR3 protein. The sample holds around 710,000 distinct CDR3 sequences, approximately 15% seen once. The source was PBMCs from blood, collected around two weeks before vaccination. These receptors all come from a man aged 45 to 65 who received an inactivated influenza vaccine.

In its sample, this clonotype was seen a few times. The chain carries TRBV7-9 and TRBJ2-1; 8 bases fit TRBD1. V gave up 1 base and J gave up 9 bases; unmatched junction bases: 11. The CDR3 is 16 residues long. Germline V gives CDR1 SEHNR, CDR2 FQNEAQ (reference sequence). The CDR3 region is CASSLGWQGAPREQFF. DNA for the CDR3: TGTGCCAGCAGCTTAGGTTGGCAGGGGGCCCCTCGTGAGCAGTTCTTC.

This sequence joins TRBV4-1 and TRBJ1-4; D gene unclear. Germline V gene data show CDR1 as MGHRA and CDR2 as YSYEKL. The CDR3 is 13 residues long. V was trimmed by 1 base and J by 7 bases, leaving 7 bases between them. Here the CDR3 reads CASSQGRVEKLFF. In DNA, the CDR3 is TGCGCCAGCAGCCAAGGGAGGGTTGAAAAACTGTTTTTT.

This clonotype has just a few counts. The CDR3: CASSLARGTHNEQFF. In nucleotides, the CDR3 is TGCGCCAGCAGCTTGGCCCGGGGCACGCACAATGAGCAGTTCTTC. The genes are TRBV5-1 and TRBJ2-1, with D possibly called TRBD1 or TRBD2 (5 bases each). The CDR3 totals 15 residues. In germline, CDR1 is SGHRS, CDR2 YFSETQ. Trimming took off 0 bases at V and 5 bases at J, with 12 bases between the two ends.

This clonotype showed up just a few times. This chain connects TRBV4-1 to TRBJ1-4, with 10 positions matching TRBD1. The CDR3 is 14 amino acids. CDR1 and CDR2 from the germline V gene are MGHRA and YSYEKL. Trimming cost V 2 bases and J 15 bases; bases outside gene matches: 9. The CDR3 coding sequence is TGCGCCAGCAGCCAAATAGGACAGGGGGGAAGGGTGTTTTTT. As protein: CASSQIGQGGRVFF.

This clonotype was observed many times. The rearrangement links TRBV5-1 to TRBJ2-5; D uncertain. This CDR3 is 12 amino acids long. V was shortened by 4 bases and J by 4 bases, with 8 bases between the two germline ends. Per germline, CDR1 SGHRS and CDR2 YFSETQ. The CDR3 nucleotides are TGCGCCAGCAGCCCGGTGGGAGAGACCCAGTACTTC. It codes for CASSPVGETQYF. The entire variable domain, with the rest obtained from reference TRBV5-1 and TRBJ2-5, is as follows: KAGVTQTPRYLIKTRGQQVTLSCSPISGHRSVSWYQQTPGQGLQFLFEYFSETQRNKGNFPGRFSGRQFSNSRSEMNVSTLELGDSALYLCASSPVGETQYFGPGTRLLVL.

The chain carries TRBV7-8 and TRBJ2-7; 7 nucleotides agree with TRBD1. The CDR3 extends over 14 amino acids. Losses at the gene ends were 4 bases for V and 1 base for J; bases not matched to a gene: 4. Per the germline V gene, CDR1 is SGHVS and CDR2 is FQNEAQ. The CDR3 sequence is CASSSDRDSYEQYF. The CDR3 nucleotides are TGTGCCAGCAGCTCAGACAGGGATTCCTACGAGCAGTACTTC. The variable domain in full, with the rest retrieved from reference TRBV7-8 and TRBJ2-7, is GAGVSQSPRYKVAKRGQDVALRCDPISGHVSLFWYQQALGQGPEFLTYFQNEAQLDKSGLPSDRFFAERPEGSVSTLKIQRTQQEDSAVYLCASSSDRDSYEQYFGPGTRLTVT.

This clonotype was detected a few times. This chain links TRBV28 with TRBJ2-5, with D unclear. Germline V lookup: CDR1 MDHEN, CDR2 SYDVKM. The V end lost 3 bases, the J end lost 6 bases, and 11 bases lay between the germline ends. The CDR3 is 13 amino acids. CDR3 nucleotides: TGTGCCAGCAGTTTTCCCGTCCGGCAGACCCAGTACTTC. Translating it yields CASSFPVRQTQYF.

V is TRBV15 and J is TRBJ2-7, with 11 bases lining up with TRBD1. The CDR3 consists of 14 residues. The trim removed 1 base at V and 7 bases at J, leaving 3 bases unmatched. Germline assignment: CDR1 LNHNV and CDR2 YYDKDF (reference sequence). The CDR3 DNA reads TGTGCCACCAGCAGAGGGGACAGGGGGTGGGAGCAGTACTTC. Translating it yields CATSRGDRGWEQYF.

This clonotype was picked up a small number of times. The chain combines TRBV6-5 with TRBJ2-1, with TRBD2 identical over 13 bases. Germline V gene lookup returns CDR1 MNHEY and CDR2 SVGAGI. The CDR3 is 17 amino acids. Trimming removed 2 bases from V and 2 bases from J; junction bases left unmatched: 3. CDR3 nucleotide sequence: TGTGCCAGCAGTTACCTGGGACTAGCGGGGACCTACAATGAGCAGTTCTTC. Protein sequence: CASSYLGLAGTYNEQFF.

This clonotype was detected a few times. CDR3: CASSQTGTNYEQYF. Here the CDR3 DNA reads TGTGCCAGCAGCCAAACCGGGACAAACTACGAGCAGTACTTC. The rearrangement uses TRBV3-1 and TRBJ2-7, with D possibly matching TRBD1 (6 bases). CDR3 length: 14 amino acids. The germline gives CDR1 LGHDT, CDR2 YNNKEL (reference sequence). V was clipped by 2 bases and J by 3 bases, with 11 bases between them.

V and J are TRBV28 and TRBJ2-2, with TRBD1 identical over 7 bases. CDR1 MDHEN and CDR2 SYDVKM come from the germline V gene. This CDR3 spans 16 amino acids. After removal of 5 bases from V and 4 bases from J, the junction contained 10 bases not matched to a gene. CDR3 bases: TGTGCCAGCAGTCCCGAGGACAGGTCTGGCACCGGGGAGCTGTTTTTT. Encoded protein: CASSPEDRSGTGELFF.

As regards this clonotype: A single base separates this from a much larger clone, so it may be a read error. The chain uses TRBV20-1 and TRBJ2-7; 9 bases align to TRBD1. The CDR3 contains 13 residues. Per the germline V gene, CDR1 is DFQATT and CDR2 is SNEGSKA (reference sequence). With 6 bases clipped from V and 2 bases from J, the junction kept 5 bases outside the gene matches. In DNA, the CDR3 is TGCAGTGCCACCGGGACAGGGACCTACGAGCAGTACTTC. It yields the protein CSATGTGTYEQYF.

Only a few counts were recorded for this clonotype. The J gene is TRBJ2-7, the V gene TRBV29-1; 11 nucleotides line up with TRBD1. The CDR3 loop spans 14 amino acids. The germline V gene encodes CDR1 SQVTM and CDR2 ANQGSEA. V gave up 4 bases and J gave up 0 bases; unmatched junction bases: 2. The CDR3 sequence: CSVAGQGASYEQYF. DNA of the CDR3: TGCAGCGTTGCCGGACAGGGGGCCTCCTACGAGCAGTACTTC.

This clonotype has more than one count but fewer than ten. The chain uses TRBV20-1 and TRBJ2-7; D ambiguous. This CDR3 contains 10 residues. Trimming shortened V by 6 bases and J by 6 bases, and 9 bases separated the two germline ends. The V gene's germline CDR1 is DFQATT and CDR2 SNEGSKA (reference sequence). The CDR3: CSAPHREQYF. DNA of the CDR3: TGCAGTGCCCCCCATCGCGAGCAGTACTTC.

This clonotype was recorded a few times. CDR3 nucleotides: TGTGCCAGCAGGTGGGGAGTCTCCGTCGAGCAGTACTTC. The encoded protein is CASRWGVSVEQYF. The chain combines TRBV5-6 with TRBJ2-7, with D perhaps TRBD2 (5 bases). Germline CDR1 and CDR2: SGHDT and YYEEEE. The CDR3 runs to 13 residues. The ends were cut back, 5 bases at V and 6 bases at J, with 15 bases in the middle.

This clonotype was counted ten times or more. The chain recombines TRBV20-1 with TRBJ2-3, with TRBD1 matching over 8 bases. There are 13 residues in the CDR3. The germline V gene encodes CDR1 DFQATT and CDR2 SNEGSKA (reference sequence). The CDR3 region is CSAGQGSWDTQYF. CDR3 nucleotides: TGCAGCGCCGGACAGGGAAGTTGGGATACGCAGTATTTT.

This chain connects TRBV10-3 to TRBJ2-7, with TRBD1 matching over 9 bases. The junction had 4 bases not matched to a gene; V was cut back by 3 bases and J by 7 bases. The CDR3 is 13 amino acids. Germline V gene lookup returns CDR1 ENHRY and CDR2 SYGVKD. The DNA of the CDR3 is TGTGCCATCAGTGAACAGGGGGCGGGGGAGCAGTACTTC. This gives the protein CAISEQGAGEQYF.

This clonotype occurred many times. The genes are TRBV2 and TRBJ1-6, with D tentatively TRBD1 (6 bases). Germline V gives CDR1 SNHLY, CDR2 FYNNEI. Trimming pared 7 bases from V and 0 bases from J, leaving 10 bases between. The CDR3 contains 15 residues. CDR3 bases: TGTGCCAGCACTGACAGGAGCTCCTATAATTCACCCCTCCACTTT. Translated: CASTDRSSYNSPLHF. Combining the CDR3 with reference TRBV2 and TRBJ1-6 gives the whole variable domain EPEVTQTPSHQVTQMGQEVILRCVPISNHLYFYWYRQILGQKVEFLVSFYNNEISEKSEIFDDQFSVERPDGSNFTLKIRSTKLEDSAMYFCASTDRSSYNSPLHFGNGTRLTVT.

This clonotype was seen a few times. For the CDR3, the DNA is TGCGCCAGCAGCCGAAACCGGGACTACAATGAGCAGTTCTTC. This sequence encodes CASSRNRDYNEQFF. This sequence joins TRBV4-3 and TRBJ2-1; maybe TRBD2 (5 bases). Looked up from germline, CDR1 is LGHNA and CDR2 is YSLEER. The V end lost 4 bases, the J end lost 3 bases, and 10 bases lay between the germline ends. The CDR3 covers 14 residues.

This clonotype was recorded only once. Here the CDR3 reads CASSPSDRADYEQYF. In DNA, the CDR3 is TGTGCCAGCAGCCCCTCGGACAGGGCGGACTACGAGCAGTACTTC. J is TRBJ2-7 and V is TRBV9, with 8 bases lining up with TRBD1. Unmatched junction bases numbered 9, after V lost 4 bases and J lost 3 bases. The CDR3 has 15 amino acids. The germline V gene encodes CDR1 SGDLS and CDR2 YYNGEE. Full variable domain (remainder filled in from reference TRBV9 and TRBJ2-7): DSGVTQTPKHLITATGQRVTLRCSPRSGDLSVYWYQQSLDQGLQFLIQYYNGEERAKGNILERFSAQQFPDLHSELNLSSLELGDSALYFCASSPSDRADYEQYFGPGTRLTVT.

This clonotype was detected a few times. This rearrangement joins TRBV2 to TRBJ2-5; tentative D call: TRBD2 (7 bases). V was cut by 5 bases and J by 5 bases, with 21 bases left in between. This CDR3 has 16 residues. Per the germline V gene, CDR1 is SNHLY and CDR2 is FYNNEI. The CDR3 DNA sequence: TGTGCCAGCAGTCCCAACAGAGGGGGGGCCCTGGAGACCCAGTACTTC. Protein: CASSPNRGGALETQYF.

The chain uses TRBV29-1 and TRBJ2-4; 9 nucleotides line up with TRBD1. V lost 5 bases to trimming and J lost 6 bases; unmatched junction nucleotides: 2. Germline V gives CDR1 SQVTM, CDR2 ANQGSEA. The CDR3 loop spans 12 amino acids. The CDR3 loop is CSVRDRVNIQYF. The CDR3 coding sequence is TGCAGCGTTCGGGACAGGGTAAACATTCAGTACTTC.

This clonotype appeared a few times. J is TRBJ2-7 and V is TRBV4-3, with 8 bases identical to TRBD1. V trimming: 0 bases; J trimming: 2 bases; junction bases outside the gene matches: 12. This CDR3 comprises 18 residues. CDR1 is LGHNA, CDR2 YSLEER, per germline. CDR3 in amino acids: CASSQDVGVDRAPYEQYF. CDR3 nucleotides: TGCGCCAGCAGCCAAGACGTGGGTGTGGACAGGGCGCCCTACGAGCAGTACTTC.

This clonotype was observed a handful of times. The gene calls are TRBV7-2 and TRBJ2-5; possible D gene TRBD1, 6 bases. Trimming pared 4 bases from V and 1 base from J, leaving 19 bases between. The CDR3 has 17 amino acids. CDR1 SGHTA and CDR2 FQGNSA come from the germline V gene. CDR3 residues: CASSWDKGMGSQETQYF. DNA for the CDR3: TGTGCCAGCAGCTGGGACAAGGGTATGGGAAGCCAAGAGACCCAGTACTTC. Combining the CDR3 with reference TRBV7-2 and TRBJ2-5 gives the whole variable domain GAGVSQSPSNKVTEKGKDVELRCDPISGHTALYWYRQSLGQGLEFLIYFQGNSAPDKSGLPSDRFSAERTGGSVSTLTIQRTQQEDSAVYLCASSWDKGMGSQETQYFGPGTRLLVL.

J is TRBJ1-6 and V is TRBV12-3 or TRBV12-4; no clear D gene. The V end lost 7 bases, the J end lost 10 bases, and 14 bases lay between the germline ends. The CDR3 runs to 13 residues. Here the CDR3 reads CASNSYLSSPLHF. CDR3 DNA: TGTGCCAGCAACTCCTATTTGAGCTCACCCCTCCACTTT.

CDR3 in DNA: TGTGCCAGCAGCTTCATACTGGACAGGTTGGGGGAGACCCAGTACTTC. It encodes CASSFILDRLGETQYF. This rearrangement joins TRBV11-2 to TRBJ2-5, with 7 bases aligning to TRBD1. This CDR3 is 16 amino acids long. Germline assignment: CDR1 SGHAT and CDR2 FQNNGV. The V and J ends lost 3 bases and 5 bases, in that order; junction bases with no gene match: 12.

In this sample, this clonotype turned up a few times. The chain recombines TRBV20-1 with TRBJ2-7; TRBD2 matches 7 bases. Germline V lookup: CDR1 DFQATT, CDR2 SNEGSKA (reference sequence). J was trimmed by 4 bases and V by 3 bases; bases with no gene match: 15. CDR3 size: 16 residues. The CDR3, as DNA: TGCAGTGCTAGCCCTCTTTCAGGGAGGGCGGGTTACGAGCAGTACTTC. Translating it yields CSASPLSGRAGYEQYF.